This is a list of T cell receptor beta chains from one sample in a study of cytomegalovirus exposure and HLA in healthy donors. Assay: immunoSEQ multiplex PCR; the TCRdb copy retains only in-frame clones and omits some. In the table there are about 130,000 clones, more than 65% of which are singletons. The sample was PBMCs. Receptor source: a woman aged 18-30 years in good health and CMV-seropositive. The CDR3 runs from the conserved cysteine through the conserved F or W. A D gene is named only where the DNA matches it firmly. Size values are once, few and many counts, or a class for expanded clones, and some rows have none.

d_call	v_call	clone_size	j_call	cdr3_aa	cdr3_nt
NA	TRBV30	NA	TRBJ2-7	CAWTCRGHEQYF	TGTGCCTGGACGTGCAGGGGCCACGAGCAGTACTTC
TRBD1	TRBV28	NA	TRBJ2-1	CASSSPDRGRDEQFF	TGTGCCAGCAGTTCTCCGGACAGGGGGCGGGATGAGCAGTTCTTC
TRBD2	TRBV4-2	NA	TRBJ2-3	CASSQEGTNTQYF	TGTGCCAGCAGCCAAGAAGGGACTAATACGCAGTATTTT
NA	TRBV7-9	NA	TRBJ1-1	CASSLESNTEAFF	TGTGCCAGCAGCTTAGAAAGCAATACTGAAGCTTTCTTT
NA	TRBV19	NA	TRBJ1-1	CASSIDPDTEAFF	TGTGCCAGTAGTATAGATCCGGACACTGAAGCTTTCTTT
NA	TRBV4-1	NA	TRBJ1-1	CASSPNRQVGTEAFF	TGCGCCAGCAGCCCCAATAGACAGGTGGGGACTGAAGCTTTCTTT
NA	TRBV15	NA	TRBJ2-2	CATSRDRSGELFF	TGTGCCACCAGCAGAGATAGGAGCGGGGAGCTGTTTTTT
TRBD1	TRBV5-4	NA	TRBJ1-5	CASSLDRGPHQPQHF	TGTGCCAGCAGCTTGGACAGGGGGCCACATCAGCCCCAGCATTTT
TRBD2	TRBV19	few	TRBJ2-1	CASSIASGSYNEQFF	TGTGCCAGTAGTATAGCTAGCGGGAGTTACAATGAGCAGTTCTTC
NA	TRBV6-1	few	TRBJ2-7	CASSEALGAEREQYF	TGTGCCAGCAGTGAAGCGCTGGGGGCTGAGAGGGAGCAGTACTTC
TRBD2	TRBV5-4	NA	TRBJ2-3	CASRRRTSGESTDTQYF	TGTGCCAGCAGACGTCGGACTAGCGGTGAAAGCACAGATACGCAGTATTTT
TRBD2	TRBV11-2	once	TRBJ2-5	CASSFVSGGRETQYF	TGTGCCAGCAGCTTCGTAAGCGGGGGCCGAGAGACCCAGTACTTC
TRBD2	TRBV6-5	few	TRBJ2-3	CASILAGTDTQYF	TGTGCCAGCATCCTAGCGGGCACAGATACGCAGTATTTT
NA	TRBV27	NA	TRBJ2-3	CASSRLVPDTQYF	TGTGCCAGCAGTCGCCTAGTTCCAGATACGCAGTATTTT
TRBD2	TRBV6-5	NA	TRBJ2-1	CASRLGGGNEQFF	TGTGCCAGCAGACTGGGGGGGGGTAATGAGCAGTTCTTC
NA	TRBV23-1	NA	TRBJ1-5	CASSQSEGFGNQPQHF	TGCGCCAGCAGTCAATCGGAGGGATTCGGGAATCAGCCCCAGCATTTT
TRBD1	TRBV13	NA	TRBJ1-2	CASSSGISDRVDGYTF	TGTGCCAGCAGCTCAGGTATCTCGGACAGGGTGGATGGCTACACCTTC
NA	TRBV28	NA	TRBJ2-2	CASSLGGWGTNTGELFF	TGTGCCAGCAGCCTTGGTGGTTGGGGGACTAACACCGGGGAGCTGTTTTTT
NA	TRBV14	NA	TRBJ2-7	CASSHHYEQYF	TGTGCCAGCAGCCACCACTACGAGCAGTACTTC
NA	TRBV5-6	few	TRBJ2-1	CASRKSAFVPREQFF	TGTGCCAGCAGAAAAAGTGCTTTTGTACCGAGGGAGCAGTTCTTC
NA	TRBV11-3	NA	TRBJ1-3	CASSPGDSGNTIYF	TGTGCCAGCAGCCCGGGGGACTCTGGAAACACCATATATTTT
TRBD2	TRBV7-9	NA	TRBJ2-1	CASSPGGTSYNEQFF	TGTGCCAGCAGCCCGGGGGGGACTTCCTACAATGAGCAGTTCTTC
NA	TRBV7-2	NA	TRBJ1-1	CASSRGGGNTEAFF	TGTGCCAGCAGCCGCGGGGGAGGGAACACTGAAGCTTTCTTT
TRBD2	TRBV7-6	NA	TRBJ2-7	CASSLALAGGITYEQYF	TGTGCCAGCAGCTTAGCACTAGCGGGGGGTATTACCTACGAGCAGTACTTC
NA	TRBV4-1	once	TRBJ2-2	CASSQGGSTGELFF	TGCGCCAGCAGCCAGGGGGGTTCCACCGGGGAGCTGTTTTTT
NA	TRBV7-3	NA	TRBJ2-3	CASSLLAGTDTQYF	TGTGCCAGCAGCTTGCTAGCTGGTACAGATACGCAGTATTTT
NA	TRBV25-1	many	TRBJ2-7	CASQDSGYNYEQYF	TGTGCCAGCCAGGACTCGGGGTATAACTACGAGCAGTACTTC
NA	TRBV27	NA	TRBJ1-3	CASSSDPTSGNTIYF	TGTGCCAGCTCATCTGACCCGACTAGTGGAAACACCATATATTTT
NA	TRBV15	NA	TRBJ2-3	CATSVGEADTQYF	TGTGCCACCAGCGTCGGGGAGGCAGATACGCAGTATTTT
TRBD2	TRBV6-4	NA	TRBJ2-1	CASSDWRGGNNEQFF	TGTGCCAGCAGTGACTGGCGGGGGGGAAACAATGAGCAGTTCTTC
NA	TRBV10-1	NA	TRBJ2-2	CASSEDFGGELFF	TGCGCCAGCAGTGAGGACTTCGGCGGGGAGCTGTTTTTT
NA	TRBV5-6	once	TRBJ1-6	CASSFVGGGISPLHF	TGTGCCAGCAGCTTTGTCGGGGGAGGGATTTCACCCCTCCACTTT
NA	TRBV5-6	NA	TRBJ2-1	CASSLLASYNEQFF	TGTGCCAGCAGCTTACTAGCTTCCTACAATGAGCAGTTCTTC
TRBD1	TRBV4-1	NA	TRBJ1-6	CASSQDPGQGAYNSPLHF	TGCGCCAGCAGCCAAGATCCAGGACAGGGGGCCTATAATTCACCCCTCCACTTT
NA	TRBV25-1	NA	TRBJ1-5	CASDREDSNQPQHF	TGTGCCAGCGACAGAGAGGATAGCAATCAGCCCCAGCATTTT
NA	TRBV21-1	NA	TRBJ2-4	CASSTDRGARPGIQYF	TGTGCCAGCAGCACCGACAGGGGAGCCAGACCAGGCATTCAGTACTTC
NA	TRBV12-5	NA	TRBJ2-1	CASGSGLYNEQFF	TGTGCTAGTGGTAGCGGGCTCTACAATGAGCAGTTCTTC
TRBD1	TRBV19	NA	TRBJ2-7	CATLQADRGRYEQYF	TGTGCCACCCTACAAGCGGACAGGGGACGGTACGAGCAGTACTTC
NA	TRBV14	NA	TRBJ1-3	CASSQDWRGLNTIYF	TGTGCCAGCAGCCAAGACTGGCGCGGGTTAAACACCATATATTTT
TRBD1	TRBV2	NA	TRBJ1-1	CASSVLTGAEAFF	TGTGCCAGCAGTGTATTGACAGGGGCTGAAGCTTTCTTT
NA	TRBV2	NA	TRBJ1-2	CASSVAEDDGYTF	TGTGCCAGCAGTGTAGCGGAGGACGATGGCTACACCTTC
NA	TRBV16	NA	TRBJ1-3	CASSQSQFGRESGNTIYF	TGTGCCAGCAGCCAATCTCAATTTGGACGGGAATCTGGAAACACCATATATTTT
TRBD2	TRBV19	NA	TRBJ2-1	CASTRTSGGSYNEQFF	TGTGCCAGTACCAGAACTAGCGGGGGGAGCTACAATGAGCAGTTCTTC
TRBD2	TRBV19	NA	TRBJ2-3	CASLPTSGGVDTQYF	TGTGCCAGCCTCCCCACTAGCGGGGGGGTTGATACGCAGTATTTT
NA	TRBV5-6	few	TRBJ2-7	CASSVQGVGAEQYF	TGTGCCAGCAGCGTACAGGGAGTGGGGGCCGAGCAGTACTTC
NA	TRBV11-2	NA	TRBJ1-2	CASSLDGGGRGYTF	TGTGCCAGCAGCTTAGATGGCGGGGGACGTGGCTACACCTTC
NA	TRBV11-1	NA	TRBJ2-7	CASSPETRGEQHF	TGTGCCAGCAGCCCCGAGACCAGGGGCGAGCAGCACTTC
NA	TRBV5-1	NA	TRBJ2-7	CASRPDTNSYEQYF	TGCGCCAGCAGACCGGACACGAACTCCTACGAGCAGTACTTC
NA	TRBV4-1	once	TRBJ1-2	CASSQDPGNYGYTF	TGCGCCAGCAGCCAAGATCCCGGGAACTATGGCTACACCTTC
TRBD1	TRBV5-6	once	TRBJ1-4	CASSSGTGKATNEKLFF	TGTGCCAGCAGCTCCGGGACAGGGAAAGCAACTAATGAAAAACTGTTTTTT
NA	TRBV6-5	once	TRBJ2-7	CASLDTRTYEQYF	TGTGCCAGTTTGGACACCAGGACCTACGAGCAGTACTTC
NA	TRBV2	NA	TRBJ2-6	CASSPPSSGANVLTF	TGTGCCAGCAGTCCCCCGAGCTCTGGGGCCAACGTCCTGACTTTC